This paragraph covers one T cell receptor beta chain sequence. Source study methods: Using reference gene primer amplification, nucleated cell counts were estimated. Assay used: immunoSEQ multiplex PCR; TCRdb lists only in-frame clones, some missing. V and J calls and clone size follow that table, whereas D and trimming were derived from the DNA. The sample includes approximately 250,000 clones, around 88% of them seen just once. Individuals aged roughly 18 to 95 years were recruited from about two dozen US areas. Participants' own reports of clinical history determined their cohort assignment. The data were obtained in a study of blood T cell repertoires in COVID-19. In the study overall: Donors in the United States, Italy and Spain gave samples during acute or convalescent COVID-19.

This clonotype was sampled from a woman between 40 and 50 years old with acute COVID-19. Material for sequencing was PBMCs or T cells enriched from blood (not recorded which).

The CDR3 DNA follows: TGTGCCACGGGGGCGTACTCACCCCTCCACTTT. Its protein is CATGAYSPLHF. J is TRBJ1-6 and V is TRBV15; TRBD1 is a possible D gene (6 bases). The CDR3 is 11 amino acids. The V and J ends lost 9 bases and 10 bases respectively, with 10 bases between them. Germline V gene sequence: CDR1 LNHNV, CDR2 YYDKDF (reference sequence). The full variable domain, completed using reference TRBV15 and TRBJ1-6, is DAMVIQNPRYQVTQFGKPVTLSCSQTLNHNVMYWYQQKSSQAPKLLFHYYDKDFNNEADTPDNFQSRRPNTSFCFLDIRSPGLGDTAMYLCATGAYSPLHFGNGTRLTVT.